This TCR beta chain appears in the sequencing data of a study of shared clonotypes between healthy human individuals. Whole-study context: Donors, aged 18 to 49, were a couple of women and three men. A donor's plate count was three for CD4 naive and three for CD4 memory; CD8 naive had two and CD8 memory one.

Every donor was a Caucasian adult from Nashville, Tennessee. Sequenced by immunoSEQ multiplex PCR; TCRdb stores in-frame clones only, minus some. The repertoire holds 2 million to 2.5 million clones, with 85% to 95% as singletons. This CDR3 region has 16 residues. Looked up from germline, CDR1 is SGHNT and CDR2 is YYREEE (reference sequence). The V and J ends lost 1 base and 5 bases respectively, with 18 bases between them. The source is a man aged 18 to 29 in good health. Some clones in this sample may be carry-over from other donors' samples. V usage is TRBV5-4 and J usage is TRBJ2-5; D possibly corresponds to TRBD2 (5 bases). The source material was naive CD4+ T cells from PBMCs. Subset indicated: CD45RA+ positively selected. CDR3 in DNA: TGTGCCAGCAGCTTGTTTTCAGGACCTAGAGGGGAGACCCAGTACTTC. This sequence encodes CASSLFSGPRGETQYF.